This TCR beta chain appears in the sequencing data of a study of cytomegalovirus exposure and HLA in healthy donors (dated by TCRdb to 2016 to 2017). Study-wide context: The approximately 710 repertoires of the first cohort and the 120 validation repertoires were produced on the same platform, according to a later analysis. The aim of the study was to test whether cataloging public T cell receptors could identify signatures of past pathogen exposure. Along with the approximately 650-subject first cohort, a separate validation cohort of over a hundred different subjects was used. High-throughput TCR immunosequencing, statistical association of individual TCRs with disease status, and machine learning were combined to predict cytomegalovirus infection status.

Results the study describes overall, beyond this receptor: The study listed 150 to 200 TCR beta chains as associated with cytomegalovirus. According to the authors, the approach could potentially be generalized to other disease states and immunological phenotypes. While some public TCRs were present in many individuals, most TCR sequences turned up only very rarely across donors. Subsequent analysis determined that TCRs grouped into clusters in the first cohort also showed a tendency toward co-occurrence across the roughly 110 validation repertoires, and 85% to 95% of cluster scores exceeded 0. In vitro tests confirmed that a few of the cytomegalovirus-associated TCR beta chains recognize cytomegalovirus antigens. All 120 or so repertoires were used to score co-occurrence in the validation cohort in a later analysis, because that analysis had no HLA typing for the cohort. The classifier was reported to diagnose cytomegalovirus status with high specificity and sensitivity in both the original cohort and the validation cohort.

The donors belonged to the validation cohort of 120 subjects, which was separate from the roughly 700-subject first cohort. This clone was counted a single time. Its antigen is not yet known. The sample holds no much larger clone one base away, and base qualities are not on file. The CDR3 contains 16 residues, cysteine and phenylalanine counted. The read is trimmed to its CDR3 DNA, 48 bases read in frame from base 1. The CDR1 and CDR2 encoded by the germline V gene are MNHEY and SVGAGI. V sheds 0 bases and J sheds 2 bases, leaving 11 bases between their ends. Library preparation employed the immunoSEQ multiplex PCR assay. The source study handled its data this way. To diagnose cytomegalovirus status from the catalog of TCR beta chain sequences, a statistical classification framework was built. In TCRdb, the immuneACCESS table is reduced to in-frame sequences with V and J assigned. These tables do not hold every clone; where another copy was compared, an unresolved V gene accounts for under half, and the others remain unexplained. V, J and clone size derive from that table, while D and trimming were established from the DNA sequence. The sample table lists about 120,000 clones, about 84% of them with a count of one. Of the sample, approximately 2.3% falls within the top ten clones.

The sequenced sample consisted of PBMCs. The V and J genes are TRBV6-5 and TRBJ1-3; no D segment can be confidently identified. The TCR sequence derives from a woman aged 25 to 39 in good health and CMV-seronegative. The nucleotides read TGTGCCAGCAGTTACTCGGTGCGGGTTCCTGGAAACACCATATATTTT. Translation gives CASSYSVRVPGNTIYF.